The TCR beta chain described here comes from a study of blood T cell repertoires in COVID-19. Between the trimmed V and J ends, which lost 0 bases and 8 bases, there was a span of 7 bases. This CDR3 spans 12 amino acids. Germline CDR1 SGHDT, CDR2 YYEEEE. Original data processing: Estimation of nucleated cell counts was performed using reference gene primer amplification. The data were produced by immunoSEQ multiplex PCR, yet TCRdb's version contains in-frame clones alone and is incomplete. V, J and clone size derive from that table, while D and trimming were established from the DNA sequence. The sample shows approximately 260,000 clones, 89% of them seen only once.

Sequencing used peripheral blood. V gene TRBV5-6 combines with J gene TRBJ2-3; no clear D. The sequence came from a woman aged 35 to 49 who had recovered from COVID-19. The CDR3 DNA sequence: TGTGCCAGCAGCTTGGAGTCGGGTACGCAGTATTTT. Protein sequence: CASSLESGTQYF.